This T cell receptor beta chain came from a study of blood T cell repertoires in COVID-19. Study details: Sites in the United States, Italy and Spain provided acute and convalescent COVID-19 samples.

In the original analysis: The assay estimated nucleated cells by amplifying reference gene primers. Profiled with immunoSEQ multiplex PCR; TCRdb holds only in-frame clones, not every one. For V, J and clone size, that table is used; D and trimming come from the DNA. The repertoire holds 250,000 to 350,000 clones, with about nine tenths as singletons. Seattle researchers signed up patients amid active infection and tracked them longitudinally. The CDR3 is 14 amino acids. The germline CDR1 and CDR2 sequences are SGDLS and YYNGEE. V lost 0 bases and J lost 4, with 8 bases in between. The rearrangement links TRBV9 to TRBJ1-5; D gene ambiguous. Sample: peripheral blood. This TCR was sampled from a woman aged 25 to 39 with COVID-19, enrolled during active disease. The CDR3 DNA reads TGTGCCAGCAGCGTAGGAACAGCTAATCAGCCCCAGCATTTT. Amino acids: CASSVGTANQPQHF.